Listed below are T cell receptor beta chains from one sample, sequenced in a study of T cell responses to AZD1222 COVID-19 vaccine. The method was immunoSEQ multiplex PCR; TCRdb's version includes in-frame clones alone and lacks a portion of them. Of about 93,000 clones detected, about 86% appear once; the ten largest clones hold approximately 7.9%. The sample consisted of peripheral blood, taken on day 0 of AZD1222 vaccination. The receptors were sampled from an adult in good health. Each CDR3 is given with its conserved first and last residue. The D gene is left open where the match is weak. Expanded clones are given a class, and other clones once, few, many or no size at all.

TRBV19,few,TRBJ2-1,.,TGTGCCAGTAGCAACAAGGGGGTCCCGTATTCCAATGAGCAGTTCTTC,CASSNKGVPYSNEQFF
TRBV18,.,TRBJ1-1,.,TGTGCCAGCTCAAGCGATGACGCTGAAGCTTTCTTT,CASSSDDAEAFF
TRBV11-2,.,TRBJ1-1,.,TGTGCCAGCAGCGGACGGTGGAACACTGAAGCTTTCTTT,CASSGRWNTEAFF
TRBV7-2,.,TRBJ2-2,.,TGTGCCAGCAGCTTTGAGGCATACACCGGGGAGCTGTTTTTT,CASSFEAYTGELFF
TRBV11-2,.,TRBJ2-1,.,TGTGCCAGCAGCCGCGGAAGCTCCTACAATGAGCAGTTCTTC,CASSRGSSYNEQFF
TRBV14,.,TRBJ2-1,TRBD1,TGTGCCAGCAGCCACCGACAGGGCCTGGGGGTATACAATGAGCAGTTCTTC,CASSHRQGLGVYNEQFF
TRBV19,.,TRBJ2-2,.,TGTGCCAGTAGTATGAGGAGAGGGGAGCTGTTTTTT,CASSMRRGELFF
TRBV9,.,TRBJ2-7,.,TGTGCCAGCAGCGTAGCTGGGGGCCCCTACGAGCAGTACTTC,CASSVAGGPYEQYF
TRBV5-1,.,TRBJ2-3,TRBD2,TGCGCCAGCAGCTGGGGACTAGCGGGAGGAACCACAGATACGCAGTATTTT,CASSWGLAGGTTDTQYF
TRBV24-1,.,TRBJ1-2,TRBD1,TGTGCCACCAGTGATTCCAGGGGGGCCTATGGCTACACCTTC,CATSDSRGAYGYTF
TRBV3-1/TRBV3-2,.,TRBJ2-4,.,TGTGCCAGCAGCCAGAACAGGGCGAACATTCAGTACTTC,CASSQNRANIQYF
TRBV7-8,.,TRBJ2-3,.,TGTGCCAGCAGCGGGGTGGGAGCTACCAGCACAGATACGCAGTATTTT,CASSGVGATSTDTQYF
TRBV19,.,TRBJ1-1,TRBD1,TGTGCCAGTACCCTCAGGGGGATCGCCACTGAAGCTTTCTTT,CASTLRGIATEAFF
TRBV27,.,TRBJ1-5,.,TGTGCCAGCAGTTTCACGCGCCAGGGATGGGGGGATCAGCCCCAGCATTTT,CASSFTRQGWGDQPQHF
TRBV5-1,.,TRBJ2-5,TRBD2,TGCGCCAGCAGCTTGGTTGCGGGAGGGTACCAAGAGACCCAGTACTTC,CASSLVAGGYQETQYF
TRBV5-6,.,TRBJ2-4,.,TGTGCCAGCAGCCCACTAGTTGATCGCAAAAACATTCAGTACTTC,CASSPLVDRKNIQYF
TRBV14,.,TRBJ2-7,.,TGTGCCAGCAGCCAAGAACAGGCCTACGAGCAGTACTTC,CASSQEQAYEQYF
TRBV4-1,.,TRBJ1-1,TRBD1,TGCGCCAGCAGCCAGGGACAGGGGGCGAACACTGAAGCTTTCTTT,CASSQGQGANTEAFF
TRBV6-5,few,TRBJ2-1,TRBD2,TGTGCCAGCAGTTACTCGAGCGCAGCGGGAGCTCTCAAGCAGTTCTTC,CASSYSSAAGALKQFF
TRBV7-2,.,TRBJ2-1,.,TGTGCCAGCAGCTTTCGGCTTGAGCAGTTCTTC,CASSFRLEQFF
TRBV29-1,few,TRBJ2-3,.,TGCAGCGTTGACCCTGTGGGGGACCCTGCTTCCGGAGAGAGCACAGATACGCAGTATTTT,CSVDPVGDPASGESTDTQYF
TRBV28,.,TRBJ1-2,.,TGTGCCAGCAGACCTGGGGGCTATGGCTACACCTTC,CASRPGGYGYTF
TRBV7-6,.,TRBJ2-1,TRBD2,TGTGCCAGCTCCGGGACTAGCGGTACCTACAATGAGCAGTTCTTC,CASSGTSGTYNEQFF
TRBV5-8,.,TRBJ1-5,TRBD1,TGTGCCAGCAGCGCCCTTTACGGGACAGGGGAGGCGGATAGCAATCAGCCCCAGCATTTT,CASSALYGTGEADSNQPQHF
TRBV6-6,few,TRBJ1-2,.,TGTGCCAGCAAGACCCGTTGGGACTATGGCTACACCTTC,CASKTRWDYGYTF
TRBV19,.,TRBJ2-1,.,TGTGCCAGTAGTGTGGGACTTCCACCGGATGAGCAGTTCTTC,CASSVGLPPDEQFF
TRBV7-2,.,TRBJ1-6,.,TGTGCCAGCAGCTTTTCAGGGTTCATGTCACCCCTCCACTTT,CASSFSGFMSPLHF
TRBV7-8,.,TRBJ2-1,.,TGTGCCAGCAGCCCAAGCCCCTACGAGCAGTTCTTC,CASSPSPYEQFF
TRBV9,.,TRBJ1-6,.,TGTGCCAGCAGCGTAGGCTCTGGACCCCTCCACTTT,CASSVGSGPLHF
TRBV5-1,once,TRBJ2-7,.,TGCGCCAGCAGCTTGGACGGTTCCTTATGGGATGTGCAGTACTTC,CASSLDGSLWDVQYF
TRBV29-1,.,TRBJ2-5,TRBD1,TGCAGCGTCCCGGACAGGACCCAAGAGACCCAGTACTTC,CSVPDRTQETQYF
TRBV6-5,.,TRBJ2-1,TRBD2,TGTGCCAGCACCCTAGGGGGGACTAGCATCCATGAGCAGTTCTTC,CASTLGGTSIHEQFF
TRBV4-1,.,TRBJ2-1,TRBD1,TGCGCCAGCAGCCAAGAGGGAGGACAGGGACATTACAATGAGCAGTTCTTC,CASSQEGGQGHYNEQFF